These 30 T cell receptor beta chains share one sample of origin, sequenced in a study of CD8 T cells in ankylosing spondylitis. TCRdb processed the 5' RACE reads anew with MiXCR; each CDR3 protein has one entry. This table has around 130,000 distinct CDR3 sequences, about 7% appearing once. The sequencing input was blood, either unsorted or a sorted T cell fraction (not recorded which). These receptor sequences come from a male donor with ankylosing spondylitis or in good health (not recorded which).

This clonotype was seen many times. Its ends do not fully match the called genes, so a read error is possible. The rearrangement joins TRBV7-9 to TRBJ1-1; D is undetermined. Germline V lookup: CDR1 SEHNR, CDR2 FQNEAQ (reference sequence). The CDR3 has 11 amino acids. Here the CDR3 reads CASTLLTEAFF. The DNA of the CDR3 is TGTGCCAGCACCTTACTCACTGAAGCTTTCTTT.

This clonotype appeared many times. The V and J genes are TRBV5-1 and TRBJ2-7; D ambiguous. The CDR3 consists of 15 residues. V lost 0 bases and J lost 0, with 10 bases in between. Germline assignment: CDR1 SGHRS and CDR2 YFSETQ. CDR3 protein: CASSLAPGDSYEQYF. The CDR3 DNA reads TGCGCCAGCAGCTTGGCCCCAGGAGACTCCTACGAGCAGTACTTC.

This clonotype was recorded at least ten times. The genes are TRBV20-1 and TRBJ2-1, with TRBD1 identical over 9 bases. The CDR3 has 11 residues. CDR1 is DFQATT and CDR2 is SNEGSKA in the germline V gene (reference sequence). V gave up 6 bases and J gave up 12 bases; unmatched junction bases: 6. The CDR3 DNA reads TGCAGTGCGCTGGGACAGGGAGTGCAGTTCTTC. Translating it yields CSALGQGVQFF.

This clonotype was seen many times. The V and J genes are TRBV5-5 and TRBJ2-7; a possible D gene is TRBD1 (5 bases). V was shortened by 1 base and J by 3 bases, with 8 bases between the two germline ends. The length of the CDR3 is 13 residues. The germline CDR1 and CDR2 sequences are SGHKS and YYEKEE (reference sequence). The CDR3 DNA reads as TGTGCCAGCAGCTTGTCTACAGGCTACGAGCAGTACTTC. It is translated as CASSLSTGYEQYF.

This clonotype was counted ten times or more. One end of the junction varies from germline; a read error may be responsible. For the CDR3, the DNA is TGCAGTGCTAGAGATCCCAGGGCTTCCGTACTCTTC. Its translation: CSARDPRASVLF. The chain links TRBV20-1 to TRBJ2-1, with TRBD1 as a possible D gene (5 bases). The CDR3 is made up of 12 amino acids. Per the germline V gene, CDR1 is DFQATT and CDR2 is SNEGSKA (reference sequence).

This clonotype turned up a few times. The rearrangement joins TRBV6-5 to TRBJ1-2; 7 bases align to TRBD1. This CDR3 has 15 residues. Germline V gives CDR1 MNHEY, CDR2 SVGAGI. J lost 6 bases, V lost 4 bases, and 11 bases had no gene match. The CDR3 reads CASSSTDRVRDGYTF. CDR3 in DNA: TGTGCCAGCAGTTCCACCGACAGGGTTCGGGATGGCTACACCTTC.

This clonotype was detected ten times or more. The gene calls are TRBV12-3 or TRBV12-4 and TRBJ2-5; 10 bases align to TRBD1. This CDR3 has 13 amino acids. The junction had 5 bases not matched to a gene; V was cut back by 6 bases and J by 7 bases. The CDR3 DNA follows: TGTGCCAGCAGCCCCGGACAGGGGGGGACCCAGTACTTC. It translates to CASSPGQGGTQYF.

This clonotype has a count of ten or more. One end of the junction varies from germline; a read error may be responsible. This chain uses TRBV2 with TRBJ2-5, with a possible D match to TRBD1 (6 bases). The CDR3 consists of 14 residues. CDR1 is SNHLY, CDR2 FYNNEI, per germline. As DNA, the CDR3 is TGTGCCAGCAGAGAAGGGACAAACGGAGAGACCCAGTACTTC. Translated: CASREGTNGETQYF.

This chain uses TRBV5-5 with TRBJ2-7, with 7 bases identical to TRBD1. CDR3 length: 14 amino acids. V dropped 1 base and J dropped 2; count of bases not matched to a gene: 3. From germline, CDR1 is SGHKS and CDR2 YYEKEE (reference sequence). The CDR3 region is CASSLWQGAYEQYF. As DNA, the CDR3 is TGTGCCAGCAGCTTGTGGCAGGGGGCCTACGAGCAGTACTTC.

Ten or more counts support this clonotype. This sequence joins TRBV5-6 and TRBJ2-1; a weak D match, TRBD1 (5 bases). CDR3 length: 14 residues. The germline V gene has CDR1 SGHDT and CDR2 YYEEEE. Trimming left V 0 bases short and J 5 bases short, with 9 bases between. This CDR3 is CASSLDRWNNEQFF. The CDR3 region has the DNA TGTGCCAGCAGCTTGGACAGGTGGAACAATGAGCAGTTCTTC.

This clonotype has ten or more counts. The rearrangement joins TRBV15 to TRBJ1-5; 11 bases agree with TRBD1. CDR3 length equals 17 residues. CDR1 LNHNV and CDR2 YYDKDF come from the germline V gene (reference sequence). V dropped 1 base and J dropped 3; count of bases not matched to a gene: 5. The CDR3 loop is CATSRVRDRGVNQPQHF. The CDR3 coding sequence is TGTGCCACCAGCAGAGTCCGGGACAGGGGGGTCAATCAGCCCCAGCATTTT.

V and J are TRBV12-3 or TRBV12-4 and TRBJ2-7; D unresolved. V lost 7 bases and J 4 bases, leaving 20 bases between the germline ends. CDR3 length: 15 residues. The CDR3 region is CASTRSLGITYEQYF. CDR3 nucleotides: TGTGCCAGCACTAGGAGCTTAGGGATTACTTACGAGCAGTACTTC.

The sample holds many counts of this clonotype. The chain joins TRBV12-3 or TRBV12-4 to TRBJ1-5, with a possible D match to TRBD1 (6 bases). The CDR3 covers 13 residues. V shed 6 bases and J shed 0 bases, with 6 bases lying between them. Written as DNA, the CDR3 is TGTGCCAGCAGGGACAGTAGCAATCAGCCCCAGCATTTT. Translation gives CASRDSSNQPQHF.

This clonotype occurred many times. CDR3 amino acids: CASSLVASAAGPHQFF. DNA for the CDR3: TGTGCCAGCAGCTTAGTTGCCAGCGCCGCGGGCCCGCACCAGTTCTTC. The chain recombines TRBV7-2 with TRBJ2-1, with a weak D call TRBD2 (5 bases). The ends were cut back, 1 base at V and 13 bases at J, with 23 bases in the middle. The CDR3 is 16 amino acids. Germline values: CDR1 SGHTA, CDR2 FQGNSA.

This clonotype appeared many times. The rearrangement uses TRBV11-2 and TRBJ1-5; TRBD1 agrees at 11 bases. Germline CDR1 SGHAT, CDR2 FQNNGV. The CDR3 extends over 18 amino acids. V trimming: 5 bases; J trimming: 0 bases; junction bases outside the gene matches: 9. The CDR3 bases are TGTGCCAGCAGCAAAGGACAGGGGGCCGGTTATAGCAATCAGCCCCAGCATTTT. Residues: CASSKGQGAGYSNQPQHF.

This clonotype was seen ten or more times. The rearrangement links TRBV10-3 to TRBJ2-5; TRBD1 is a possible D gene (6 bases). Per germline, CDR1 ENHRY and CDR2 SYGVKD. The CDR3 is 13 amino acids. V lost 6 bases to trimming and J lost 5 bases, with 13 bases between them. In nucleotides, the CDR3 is TGTGCCATCAGATTACAGGGATCGGAGACCCAGTACTTC. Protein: CAIRLQGSETQYF.

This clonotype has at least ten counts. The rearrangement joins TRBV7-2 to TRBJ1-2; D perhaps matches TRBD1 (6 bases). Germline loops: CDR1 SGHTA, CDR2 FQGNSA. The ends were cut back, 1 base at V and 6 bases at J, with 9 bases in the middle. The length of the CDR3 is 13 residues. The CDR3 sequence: CASSLEQGHGYTF. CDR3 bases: TGTGCCAGCAGCTTAGAACAGGGTCATGGCTACACCTTC.

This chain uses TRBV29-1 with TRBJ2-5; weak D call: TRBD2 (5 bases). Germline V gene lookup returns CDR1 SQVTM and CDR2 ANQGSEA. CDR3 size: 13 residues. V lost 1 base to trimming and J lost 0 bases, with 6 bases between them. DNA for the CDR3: TGCAGCGTTGAAGGGCGGGACCAAGAGACCCAGTACTTC. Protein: CSVEGRDQETQYF.

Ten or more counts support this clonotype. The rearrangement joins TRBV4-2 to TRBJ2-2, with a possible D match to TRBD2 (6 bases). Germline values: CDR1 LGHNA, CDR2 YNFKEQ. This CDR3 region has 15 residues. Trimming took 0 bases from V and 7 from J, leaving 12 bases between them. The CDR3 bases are TGTGCCAGCAGCCAAGACCGACTAGTGTTCGGGGAGCTGTTTTTT. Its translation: CASSQDRLVFGELFF.

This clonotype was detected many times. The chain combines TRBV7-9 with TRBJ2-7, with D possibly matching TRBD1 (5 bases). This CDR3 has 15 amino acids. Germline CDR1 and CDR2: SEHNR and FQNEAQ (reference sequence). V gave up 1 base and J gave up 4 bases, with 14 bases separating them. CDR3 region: CASSLVPGREYEQYF. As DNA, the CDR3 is TGTGCCAGCAGCTTAGTCCCAGGCAGGGAATACGAGCAGTACTTC.

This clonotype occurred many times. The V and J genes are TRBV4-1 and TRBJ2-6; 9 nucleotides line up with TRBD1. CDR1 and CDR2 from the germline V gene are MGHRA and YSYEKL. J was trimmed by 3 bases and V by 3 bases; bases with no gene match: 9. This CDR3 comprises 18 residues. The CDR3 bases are TGCGCCAGCAGCCACCCCGGGACAGGGAGTTTTGGGGCCAACGTCCTGACTTTC. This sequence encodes CASSHPGTGSFGANVLTF.

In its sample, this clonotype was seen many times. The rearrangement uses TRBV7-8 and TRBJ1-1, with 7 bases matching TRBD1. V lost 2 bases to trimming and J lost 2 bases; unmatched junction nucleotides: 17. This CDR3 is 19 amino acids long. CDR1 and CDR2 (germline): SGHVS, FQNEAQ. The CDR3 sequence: CASSLRGTAVGGGNTEAFF. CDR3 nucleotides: TGTGCCAGCAGCTTAAGAGGGACAGCGGTGGGTGGGGGTAACACTGAAGCTTTCTTT.

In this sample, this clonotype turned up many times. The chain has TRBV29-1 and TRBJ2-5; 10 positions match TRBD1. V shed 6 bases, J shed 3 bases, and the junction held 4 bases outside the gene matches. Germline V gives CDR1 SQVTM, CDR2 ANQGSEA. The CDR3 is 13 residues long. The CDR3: CSVETGGEETQYF. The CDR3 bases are TGCAGCGTGGAGACAGGGGGCGAAGAGACCCAGTACTTC.

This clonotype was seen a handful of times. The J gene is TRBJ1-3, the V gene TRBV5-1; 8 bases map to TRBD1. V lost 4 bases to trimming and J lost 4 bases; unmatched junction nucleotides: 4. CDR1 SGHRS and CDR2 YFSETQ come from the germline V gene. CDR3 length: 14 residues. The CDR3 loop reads CASSPDRVGNTIYF. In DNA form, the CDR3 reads TGCGCCAGCAGCCCGGACAGGGTGGGAAACACCATATATTTT. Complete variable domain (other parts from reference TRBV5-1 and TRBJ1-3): KAGVTQTPRYLIKTRGQQVTLSCSPISGHRSVSWYQQTPGQGLQFLFEYFSETQRNKGNFPGRFSGRQFSNSRSEMNVSTLELGDSALYLCASSPDRVGNTIYFGEGSWLTVV.

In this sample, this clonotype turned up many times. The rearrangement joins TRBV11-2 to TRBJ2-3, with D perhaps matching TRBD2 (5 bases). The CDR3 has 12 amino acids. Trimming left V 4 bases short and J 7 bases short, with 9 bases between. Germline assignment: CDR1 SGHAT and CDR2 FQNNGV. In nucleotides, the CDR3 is TGTGCCAGCAGCTGGAGAGGGAATACGCAGTATTTT. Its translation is CASSWRGNTQYF.

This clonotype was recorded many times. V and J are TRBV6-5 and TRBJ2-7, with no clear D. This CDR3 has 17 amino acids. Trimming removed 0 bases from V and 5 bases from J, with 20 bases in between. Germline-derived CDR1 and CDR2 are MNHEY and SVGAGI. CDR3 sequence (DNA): TGTGCCAGCAGTTACTCTGAGGCATCGAGGAGAGGTGACGAGCAGTACTTC. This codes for CASSYSEASRRGDEQYF.

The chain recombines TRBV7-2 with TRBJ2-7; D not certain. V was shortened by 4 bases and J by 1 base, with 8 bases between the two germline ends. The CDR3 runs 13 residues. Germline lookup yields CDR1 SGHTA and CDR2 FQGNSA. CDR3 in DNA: TGTGCCAGCAGCTCGGGTCTTTCCTACGAGCAGTACTTC. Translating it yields CASSSGLSYEQYF.

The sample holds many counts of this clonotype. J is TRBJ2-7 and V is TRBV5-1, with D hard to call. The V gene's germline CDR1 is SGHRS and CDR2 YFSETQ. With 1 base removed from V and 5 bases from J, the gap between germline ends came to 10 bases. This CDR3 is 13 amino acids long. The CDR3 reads CASSLSPDDEQYF. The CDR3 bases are TGCGCCAGCAGCTTGTCTCCGGACGACGAGCAGTACTTC.

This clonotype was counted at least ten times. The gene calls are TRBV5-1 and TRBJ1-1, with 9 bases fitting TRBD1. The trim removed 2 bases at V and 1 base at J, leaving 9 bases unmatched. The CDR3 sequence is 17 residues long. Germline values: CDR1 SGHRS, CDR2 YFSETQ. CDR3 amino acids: CASSFVGPDRGNTEAFF. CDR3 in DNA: TGCGCCAGCAGCTTTGTTGGCCCGGACAGGGGGAACACTGAAGCTTTCTTT.

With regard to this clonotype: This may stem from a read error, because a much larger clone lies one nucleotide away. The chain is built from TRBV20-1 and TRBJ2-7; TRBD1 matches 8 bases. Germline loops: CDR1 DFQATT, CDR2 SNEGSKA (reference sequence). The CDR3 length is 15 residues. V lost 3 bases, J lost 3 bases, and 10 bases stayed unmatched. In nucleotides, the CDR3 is TGCAGTGCTAGTGATAGCAGAACAGGGGGCTACGAGCAGTACTTC. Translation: CSASDSRTGGYEQYF.